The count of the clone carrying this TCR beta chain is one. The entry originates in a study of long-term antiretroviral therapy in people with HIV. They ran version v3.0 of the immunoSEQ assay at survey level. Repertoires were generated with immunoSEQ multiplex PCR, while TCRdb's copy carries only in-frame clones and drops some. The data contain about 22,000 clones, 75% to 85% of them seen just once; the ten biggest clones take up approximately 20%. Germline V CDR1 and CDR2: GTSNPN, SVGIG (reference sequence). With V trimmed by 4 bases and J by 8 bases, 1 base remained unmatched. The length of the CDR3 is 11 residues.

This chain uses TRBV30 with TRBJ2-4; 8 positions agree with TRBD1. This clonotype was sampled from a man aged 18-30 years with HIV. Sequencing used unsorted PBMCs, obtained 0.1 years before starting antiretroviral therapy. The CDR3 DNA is TGTGCCTGGACACAGGGGGACATTCAGTACTTC. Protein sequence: CAWTQGDIQYF.